This T cell receptor (beta chain) appears in the sequencing data of a study of glioma-infiltrating T cells after dendritic cell vaccination. Turning to the study itself: Treatment, given 2003 to 2012, was autologous tumor lysate-pulsed dendritic cell vaccination.

This clone has only one observation. V lost 7 bases and J lost 6; bases outside the gene matches: 5. Looked up from germline, CDR1 is SQVTM and CDR2 is ANQGSEA. CDR3 length equals 11 residues. Stated time point: after dendritic cell vaccination, including at tumor progression/relapse. Selection required adequate fresh-frozen tumor tissue plus more than two years' survival data. All glioblastoma patients lacked an isocitrate dehydrogenase mutation. The PCR used 60 V beta and 13 J beta primers. Produced via immunoSEQ multiplex PCR; TCRdb's table is partial and in-frame only. The data show about 87,000 clones, 75% to 90% seen once.

The chain combines TRBV29-1 with TRBJ1-2; 7 nucleotides agree with TRBD1. Here the sequenced sample was blood, taken after dendritic cell vaccination. This clonotype originated in a human donor with glioblastoma. In nucleotides, the CDR3 is TGCAGCGCAAACAGGGGTGATGGCTACACCTTC. Translation: CSANRGDGYTF.